A selection of T cell receptor beta chains follows, all from one sample in a study of shared clonotypes between healthy human individuals. Here immunoSEQ multiplex PCR was the method, and the copy in TCRdb shows in-frame clones only, minus some. The data contain approximately 2,000,000 clones, 92% of them seen just once; the ten biggest clones take up approximately 0.4%. Specimen: naive CD4+ T cells from PBMCs. The receptor set was obtained from a man aged 18 to 30 in good health. Some clones in this sample may be carry-over from other donors' samples. CDR3s leave out the opening cysteine and the closing phenylalanine or tryptophan. Fields, in order: V gene, J gene, CDR3 protein.

>TRBV5-1|TRBJ2-1
ASSSAPPGVPDNEQF
>TRBV25-1|TRBJ1-4
ASSDRGATNEKLF
>TRBV5-1|TRBJ2-7
ASSLASSYEQY
>TRBV5-1|TRBJ2-1
ASSPSVGTSGYNEQF
>TRBV27|TRBJ1-1
ASSQRGVGNTEAF
>TRBV7-2|TRBJ2-1
ASSPPGGRMNEQF
>TRBV30|TRBJ2-4
AWSGKNIQY
>TRBV28|TRBJ2-2
ASTDRVAGELF
>TRBV28|TRBJ1-6
ASVAGVVSPLH
>TRBV7-9|TRBJ2-1
ASTRDRTGIGYNEQF
>TRBV2|TRBJ2-5
ASSRRELETQY
>TRBV5-1|TRBJ1-2
ASSLRGTGDGYT
>TRBV6-5|TRBJ2-1
ASSYSAGETYNEQF
>TRBV29-1|TRBJ2-3
SVGFRAGFTDTQY
>TRBV27|TRBJ2-7
ASARTETYEQY
>TRBV28|TRBJ1-1
ASRLPQGKNTEAF
>TRBV5-1|TRBJ2-7
ASNPGTASYEQY
>TRBV2|TRBJ1-6
ASKPGQVAYNSPLH
>TRBV27|TRBJ2-4
ASRRGNIQY
>TRBV5-1|TRBJ2-1
ASSRLAGGTDEQF
>TRBV7-9|TRBJ2-1
ASSLVAGAGEQF
>TRBV5-1|TRBJ2-2
ASSQPGLAGSTGELF
>TRBV18|TRBJ1-5
ASSPLDTDQPQH
>TRBV14|TRBJ1-1
ASSPRQGNTEAF
>TRBV5-6|TRBJ1-5
ASSLTGAYNQPQH
>TRBV11-2|TRBJ2-5
ASRLRETQY
>TRBV4-2|TRBJ2-1
ASSQLGTGGTYNEQF
>TRBV30|TRBJ2-7
AWSVGGGSREQY
>TRBV7-6|TRBJ2-1
ASSPGTSGANEQF
>TRBV4-1|TRBJ2-7
ASSHPAGTGKSYEQY
>TRBV7-9|TRBJ1-3
ASSLGVGFFSGNTIY
>TRBV14|TRBJ2-3
ASSSHGWGTDTQY
>TRBV5-4|TRBJ2-1
ASSQFAGTSGRAEQF
>TRBV10-3|TRBJ1-1
AISESGERGRAF
>TRBV11-2|TRBJ2-5
ASSSPRRRRGQETQY
>TRBV5-1|TRBJ1-3
ASSPESSGNTIY
>TRBV5-1|TRBJ1-1
ASSLRDRGTEAF
>TRBV4-1|TRBJ2-7
ASSVTNRGGHEQY
>TRBV30|TRBJ1-2
AWSVLWEGGYT
>TRBV5-8|TRBJ2-2
ASTPRALNTGELF
>TRBV9|TRBJ2-2
ASSSTGPPNTGELF
>TRBV28|TRBJ1-4
ASSLSRGLEKLF
>TRBV19|TRBJ1-1
ASSMGRLVMNTEAF
>TRBV9|TRBJ1-1
ASSADSKNTEAF
>TRBV25-1|TRBJ2-1
ASLSGSPTYNEQF
>TRBV2|TRBJ2-7
AGGQSTYEQY
>TRBV29-1|TRBJ2-7
SVESGAYEQY
>TRBV6-5|TRBJ1-2
ASSEGQGGYGYT
>TRBV7-9|TRBJ2-7
ASSTQYEQY
>TRBV6-4|TRBJ2-6
ASGSNSGANVLT
>TRBV15|TRBJ1-5
ATSRDQRGGQPQH
>TRBV29-1|TRBJ1-2
SVEDAGFYGYT
>TRBV5-6|TRBJ1-2
ASSATRGSPSDT